This T cell receptor (beta chain) comes out of a study of shared clonotypes between healthy human individuals. Findings and limits, study-wide: Depth was large, yet rarefaction showed that sorted-subset sequencing was incomplete.

On this clone: The antigen is not known.

Germline V gene lookup returns CDR1 MNHNY and CDR2 SVGAGI (reference sequence). The CDR3 loop spans 14 amino acids. Trimming cost V 8 bases and J 5 bases; bases outside gene matches: 7. Sorted-subset replicate PCR reactions contained around 220 ng DNA, corresponding to approximately 30,000 T cell genomes. Using immunoSEQ multiplex PCR, the repertoire was profiled, and TCRdb retains in-frame clones only, with some absent. The data show roughly 1,500,000 clones, with 98% seen just once and about 0.45% held by the top ten. The rearrangement joins TRBV6-6 to TRBJ2-2; 8 positions match TRBD2. Sequencing was carried out using naive CD4+ T cells sorted from blood. Subset: CD45RA+ positively selected. The clonotype comes from a man aged 30 to 39 in good health. The chain's CDR3 is CASGGLAATGELFF. The CDR3 coding sequence is TGTGCCAGCGGTGGACTAGCAGCTACCGGGGAGCTGTTTTTT.